The 31 T cell receptor beta chains given below trace back to one sample, sequenced in a study of T-cell memory formation after mild COVID-19. TCRdb reprocessed the 5' RACE reads with MiXCR, giving one entry per CDR3 protein. The table shows around 310,000 distinct CDR3 sequences, with roughly 19% occurring only once. The sequencing sample was made of PBMCs or a T cell subset sorted from them (not recorded which). These receptor sequences come from a man aged 18 to 29 who had mild COVID-19 (a few samples of this study predate the infection). Cell type and time point are not known.

This sequence joins TRBV29-1 and TRBJ2-5; tentative D call: TRBD1 (5 bases). This CDR3 contains 13 residues. Per germline, CDR1 SQVTM and CDR2 ANQGSEA. V gave up 3 bases and J gave up 4 bases, with 12 bases separating them. This CDR3 is CSVEIRARETQYF. CDR3 coding DNA: TGCAGCGTTGAGATCAGGGCTCGAGAGACCCAGTACTTC.

This clonotype was seen a few times. J is TRBJ1-2 and V is TRBV5-1; no clear D. The V and J ends lost 4 bases and 3 bases respectively, with 7 bases between them. Germline lookup yields CDR1 SGHRS and CDR2 YFSETQ. The CDR3 totals 12 residues. This chain's CDR3 is CASSLTDYGYTF. CDR3 sequence (DNA): TGCGCCAGCAGCCTGACGGACTATGGCTACACCTTC.

This clonotype has only a few counts. The gene calls are TRBV7-9 and TRBJ1-1; TRBD1 matches 8 bases. The J segment lost 3 bases and the V segment lost 11 bases, leaving 8 bases of the junction unmatched. The CDR3 is made up of 13 amino acids. Germline V gene sequence: CDR1 SEHNR, CDR2 FQNEAQ (reference sequence). The CDR3 here is CAGADREYTEAFF. CDR3 DNA sequence: TGTGCCGGGGCGGACAGGGAGTACACTGAAGCTTTCTTT.

The V and J genes are TRBV6-6 and TRBJ1-2; TRBD1 might be the D (6 bases). V shed 6 bases and J shed 4 bases, with 12 bases lying between them. CDR3 length equals 13 residues. Germline values: CDR1 MNHNY, CDR2 SVGAGI (reference sequence). The CDR3 here is CASSQGPPYGYTF. CDR3 nucleotide sequence: TGTGCCAGCAGCCAGGGGCCCCCCTATGGCTACACCTTC.

The chain couples TRBV7-9 to TRBJ2-7; D gene ambiguous. CDR1 and CDR2 (germline): SEHNR, FQNEAQ (reference sequence). The length of the CDR3 is 13 residues. With 2 bases removed from V and 6 bases from J, the gap between germline ends came to 11 bases. For the CDR3, the DNA is TGTGCCAGCAGCTTACCGTCAGCCCCCGAGCAGTACTTC. This translates into CASSLPSAPEQYF.

This clonotype was detected only a few times. The chain couples TRBV5-1 to TRBJ2-5, with 9 nucleotides matching TRBD2. V dropped 1 base and J dropped 4; count of bases not matched to a gene: 5. Germline assignment: CDR1 SGHRS and CDR2 YFSETQ. The CDR3 has 15 amino acids. For the CDR3, the DNA is TGCGCCAGCAGCTTGTCCCCGACTAGCGGAGAGACCCAGTACTTC. Translating it yields CASSLSPTSGETQYF. The full variable domain, completed using reference TRBV5-1 and TRBJ2-5, is KAGVTQTPRYLIKTRGQQVTLSCSPISGHRSVSWYQQTPGQGLQFLFEYFSETQRNKGNFPGRFSGRQFSNSRSEMNVSTLELGDSALYLCASSLSPTSGETQYFGPGTRLLVL.

This clonotype was observed many times. The CDR3 sequence is CASSQPGDSNQPQHF. For the CDR3, the DNA is TGCGCCAGCAGCCAGCCAGGGGATAGCAATCAGCCCCAGCATTTT. The chain uses TRBV4-1 and TRBJ1-5, with TRBD1 as a possible D gene (6 bases). The CDR3 extends over 15 amino acids. The germline V gene has CDR1 MGHRA and CDR2 YSYEKL. The ends were cut back, 3 bases at V and 0 bases at J, with 9 bases in the middle.

This clonotype was picked up a small number of times. The chain couples TRBV5-1 to TRBJ2-2; unclear D gene. Germline CDR1 and CDR2: SGHRS and YFSETQ. Trimming shortened V by 2 bases and J by 2 bases, and 10 bases separated the two germline ends. The CDR3 has 15 amino acids. CDR3 bases: TGCGCCAGCAGCTTTGGACCGATCAACACCGGGGAGCTGTTTTTT. Its translation is CASSFGPINTGELFF.

In its sample, this clonotype was seen many times. V is TRBV5-1 and J is TRBJ1-1, with D uncertain. CDR1 SGHRS and CDR2 YFSETQ come from the germline V gene. The ends were cut back, 2 bases at V and 1 base at J, with 9 bases in the middle. CDR3 size: 14 residues. CDR3: CASSLYGSNTEAFF. The CDR3 nucleotides are TGCGCCAGCAGCTTATACGGTTCGAACACTGAAGCTTTCTTT.

This clonotype was seen only a few times. This chain connects TRBV25-1 to TRBJ1-4; possible D gene TRBD1, 6 bases. V lost 7 bases, J lost 3 bases, and 12 bases lay in between. The germline CDR1 and CDR2 sequences are MGHDK and SYGVNS. This CDR3 region has 14 residues. DNA of the CDR3: TGTGCCAGCACAACAGGGCGGGCTAATGAAAAACTGTTTTTT. Protein sequence: CASTTGRANEKLFF.

The J gene is TRBJ2-7, the V gene TRBV20-1; the D gene could be TRBD1 or TRBD2 (5 bases each). CDR1 and CDR2 from the germline V gene are DFQATT and SNEGSKA (reference sequence). CDR3 size: 16 residues. Trimming removed 0 bases from V and 3 bases from J, with 18 bases in between. The CDR3 region is CSAREGRGLRGYEQYV. The CDR3 bases are TGCAGTGCTAGAGAGGGGCGAGGACTCCGTGGCTACGAGCAGTACGTC.

The chain carries TRBV11-2 and TRBJ2-1; 16 nucleotides match TRBD2. Germline CDR1 and CDR2: SGHAT and FQNNGV. The junction had 10 bases not matched to a gene; V was cut back by 4 bases and J by 7 bases. This CDR3 spans 18 amino acids. This CDR3 is CASSYLGTSGGVWNEQFF. CDR3 bases: TGTGCCAGCAGCTACCTCGGGACTAGCGGGGGGGTATGGAATGAGCAGTTCTTC.

In this sample, this clonotype turned up a few times. The rearrangement links TRBV7-2 to TRBJ1-1; 7 bases match TRBD1. This CDR3 spans 14 amino acids. V lost 7 bases and J lost 5; bases outside the gene matches: 10. Germline lookup yields CDR1 SGHTA and CDR2 FQGNSA. CDR3: CASNNPDRRTEAFF. CDR3 DNA: TGTGCCAGCAACAACCCGGACAGGCGAACTGAAGCTTTCTTT.

This sequence joins TRBV6-2 or TRBV6-3 and TRBJ1-1; D uncertain. Germline-derived CDR1 and CDR2 are MNHEY and SVGEGT. There are 15 residues in the CDR3. Trimming removed 6 bases at V and 5 bases at J, with 19 bases between. The CDR3 reads CASRSHQRVGTEAFF. The CDR3 DNA reads as TGTGCCAGCAGATCCCACCAGAGGGTTGGGACTGAAGCTTTCTTT.

In this sample, this clonotype turned up once. This chain connects TRBV7-8 to TRBJ1-3; D not certain. There are 18 residues in the CDR3. The V end lost 3 bases, the J end lost 0 bases, and 18 bases lay between the germline ends. The V gene's germline CDR1 is SGHVS and CDR2 FQNEAQ. The CDR3 sequence: CASSFPPPWQRSGNTIYF. Here the CDR3 DNA reads TGTGCCAGCAGCTTTCCGCCCCCCTGGCAGCGCTCTGGAAACACCATATATTTT.

V usage is TRBV10-1 and J usage is TRBJ1-2, with unresolved D. Trimming stripped 0 bases from V and 8 bases from J, with 10 bases between. The CDR3 has 13 amino acids. Germline V gene data show CDR1 as WNHNN and CDR2 as SYGVQD (reference sequence). CDR3 amino acids: CASSESPARGYTF. The CDR3 DNA reads as TGCGCCAGCAGTGAGTCTCCTGCGAGGGGCTACACCTTC.

This clonotype showed up just a few times. The chain is built from TRBV5-6 and TRBJ2-5; D remains ambiguous. Germline V gene lookup returns CDR1 SGHDT and CDR2 YYEEEE. The CDR3 spans 14 residues. V lost 0 bases and J 3 bases, leaving 9 bases between the germline ends. The chain's CDR3 is CASSLVDGEETQYF. CDR3 DNA sequence: TGTGCCAGCAGCTTGGTGGACGGTGAAGAGACCCAGTACTTC.

The rearrangement links TRBV30 to TRBJ2-5, with D possibly being TRBD2 (5 bases). V was pared by 3 bases and J by 5 bases, with 16 bases between. The CDR3 runs 14 residues. The V gene's germline CDR1 is GTSNPN and CDR2 SVGIG (reference sequence). The DNA for the CDR3 is TGTGCCTGGAGGATTTGGTCGGGCGGGGAGACCCAGTACTTC. Amino acids: CAWRIWSGGETQYF.

The genes are TRBV29-1 and TRBJ2-7; tentatively, D is TRBD2 (7 bases). Between the trimmed V and J ends, which lost 4 bases and 4 bases, there was a span of 17 bases. The CDR3 is 14 amino acids. The germline V gene encodes CDR1 SQVTM and CDR2 ANQGSEA. CDR3 coding DNA: TGCAGCGTTGGGGTGGCGGGGGCTACTTACGAGCAGTACTTC. Residues: CSVGVAGATYEQYF.

The chain has TRBV18 and TRBJ2-7; TRBD1 matches at 9 bases. The CDR3 spans 14 residues. The V gene end was trimmed by 2 bases and the J gene end by 6 bases; junction bases not matched to a gene: 5. Germline CDR1 and CDR2: KGHSH and LQKENI. CDR3 sequence: CASSPTGQGVEQYF. The CDR3 nucleotides are TGTGCCAGCTCACCAACGGGACAGGGTGTCGAGCAGTACTTC.

This clonotype has more than one count but fewer than ten. The chain is built from TRBV9 and TRBJ2-3, with D tentatively TRBD1 (6 bases). The CDR3 sequence is 14 residues long. V was cut by 5 bases and J by 8 bases, with 18 bases left in between. Per the germline V gene, CDR1 is SGDLS and CDR2 is YYNGEE. The CDR3 nucleotides read TGTGCCAGCAGATTAGGGCCCTCACAGGGTACGCAGTATTTT. Protein: CASRLGPSQGTQYF.

This clonotype was counted between two and nine times. The chain combines TRBV4-3 with TRBJ1-2, with D maybe TRBD1 (5 bases). CDR3 length: 14 residues. Trimming took off 0 bases at V and 8 bases at J, with 13 bases between the two ends. CDR1 LGHNA and CDR2 YSLEER come from the germline V gene. The CDR3 loop is CASSQDRDRRGYTF. CDR3 sequence (DNA): TGCGCCAGCAGCCAAGATAGGGACCGCCGGGGCTACACCTTC.

This clonotype was detected only a few times. The V call is TRBV6-2 or TRBV6-3, the J call TRBJ2-7, with D unresolved. The V gene lost 5 bases and the J gene lost 0 bases, with 11 bases spanning the gap. The CDR3 runs to 14 residues. CDR1 is MNHEY and CDR2 is SVGEGT in the germline V gene. The CDR3 region has the DNA TGTGCCAGCAGTCGCCGTTATAGCTCCTACGAGCAGTACGTC. Amino acid sequence: CASSRRYSSYEQYV.

At least ten counts were recorded for this clonotype. The gene calls are TRBV6-5 and TRBJ1-1, with D possibly TRBD1 on 6 matching bases. Germline V gene data show CDR1 as MNHEY and CDR2 as SVGAGI. CDR3 length: 14 amino acids. V gave up 1 base and J gave up 6 bases, with 12 bases separating them. The CDR3: CASSYWGGSAEAFF. The DNA for the CDR3 is TGTGCCAGCAGTTACTGGGGGGGCAGCGCTGAAGCTTTCTTT.

This clonotype was counted between two and nine times. The chain couples TRBV25-1 to TRBJ1-6; D is uncertain. The V gene lost 1 base and the J gene lost 14 bases, with 12 bases spanning the gap. CDR3 length: 13 residues. Germline assignment: CDR1 MGHDK and CDR2 SYGVNS. The CDR3 protein is CASSEFSVGTLHF. The DNA for the CDR3 is TGTGCCAGCAGTGAATTTAGTGTCGGCACCCTCCACTTT. The full variable domain, with the rest looked up from reference TRBV25-1 and TRBJ1-6, is EADIYQTPRYLVIGTGKKITLECSQTMGHDKMYWYQQDPGMELHLIHYSYGVNSTEKGDLSSESTVSRIRTEHFPLTLESARPSHTSQYLCASSEFSVGTLHFGNGTRLTVT.

This clonotype was seen a handful of times. The chain has TRBV28 and TRBJ2-7, with TRBD1 matching over 9 bases. This CDR3 contains 14 residues. Losses at the gene ends were 5 bases for V and 4 bases for J; bases not matched to a gene: 6. The germline V gene has CDR1 MDHEN and CDR2 SYDVKM. CDR3: CASSITGQGYEQYV. The CDR3 nucleotides read TGTGCCAGCAGTATAACGGGACAGGGATACGAGCAGTACGTC.

The chain has TRBV18 and TRBJ1-2, with D perhaps TRBD1 (5 bases). The CDR3 is 13 amino acids. Germline-derived CDR1 and CDR2 are KGHSH and LQKENI. V was trimmed by 8 bases and J by 5 bases, leaving 15 bases between them. Here the CDR3 reads CASRDPPGYGYTF. The CDR3 DNA sequence: TGTGCCAGCCGGGACCCACCGGGGTATGGCTACACCTTC.

The rearrangement joins TRBV11-2 to TRBJ2-1, with 7 nucleotides matching TRBD2. The junction had 4 bases not matched to a gene; V was cut back by 2 bases and J by 3 bases. The CDR3 is 15 amino acids. Germline V gene sequence: CDR1 SGHAT, CDR2 FQNNGV. DNA for the CDR3: TGTGCCAGCAGCTTACGGCTAGCGGACTACAATGAGCAGTTCTTC. Translation: CASSLRLADYNEQFF.

This clonotype showed up just a few times. The chain employs TRBV4-3 and TRBJ2-1, with TRBD2 matching 7 bases. Germline values: CDR1 LGHNA, CDR2 YSLEER. The V and J ends lost 3 bases and 2 bases, in that order; junction bases with no gene match: 13. This CDR3 spans 18 amino acids. The CDR3 nucleotides are TGCGCCAGCAGCCAGCACGCCTTGGGGGGGGGTACCTACAATGAGCAGTTCTTC. It specifies CASSQHALGGGTYNEQFF.

The CDR3 sequence: CASSLYRDGYTF. In DNA, the CDR3 is TGTGCCAGCAGCTTGTACAGGGATGGCTACACCTTC. This chain links TRBV7-2 with TRBJ1-2, with D possibly being TRBD1 (6 bases). The V gene lost 3 bases and the J gene lost 6 bases, with 8 bases spanning the gap. The CDR3 spans 12 residues. Germline V CDR1 and CDR2: SGHTA, FQGNSA.

The V and J genes are TRBV2 and TRBJ2-7, with 7 bases matching TRBD1. Looked up from germline, CDR1 is SNHLY and CDR2 is FYNNEI. J was trimmed by 2 bases and V by 7 bases; bases with no gene match: 2. CDR3 length equals 12 residues. The CDR3 nucleotides are TGTGCCAGCAACCAGGGGGCCTACGAGCAGTACTTC. Amino acids: CASNQGAYEQYF.